This T cell receptor beta chain was captured by sequencing in a study of shared clonotypes between healthy human individuals. Study conclusions and caveats: On the whole, naive subsets had larger estimated richness than memory subsets had. Among four donors, about 5% of naive CD4 clonotypes were found in common. Compared with clonotypes that all four donors shared, non-shared clonotypes had lower generation probabilities.

Trimming removed 5 bases from V and 8 bases from J, with 18 bases in between. The CDR3 loop spans 15 amino acids. CDR1 and CDR2 (germline): MNHNY, SVGAGI (reference sequence). CD45RO-negative CD8 cells positively selected for CCR7 made up the naive population, which excluded terminally differentiated effector memory CD45RA+ cells. Sequencing used immunoSEQ multiplex PCR; TCRdb keeps in-frame clones, though not all of them. The sample has roughly 590,000 clones; around 95% are singletons. As to this clone: Antigen specificity is unknown.

Sequenced sample: naive CD8+ T cells sorted from blood. The gene calls are TRBV6-6 and TRBJ2-2; D is perhaps TRBD1 or TRBD2 (5 bases each). The origin of this receptor is a woman in her twenties or thirties in good health. DNA of the CDR3: TGTGCCAGCAGTCCCGAGGGGCTAGCATCAGGGGAGCTGTTTTTT. This translates into CASSPEGLASGELFF.